The rows below give T cell receptor beta chains drawn from one sample of a study of blood T cells in healthy people across ages. Via MiXCR, TCRdb re-called the 5' RACE reads, giving one row per CDR3 protein. The sample lists roughly 1,500,000 distinct CDR3 sequences, around 42% occurring once. The sequencing sample was made of blood. The receptors shown here come from a woman between 18 and 29 years old in good health. The CDR3 runs from the conserved cysteine through the conserved F or W.

v_call cdr3_aa
TRBV20-1 CSATDRDYEQYF
TRBV7-8 CAVSGYNEQFF
TRBV7-2 CASSLHSYEQYF
TRBV11-1 CASSLAHNVQYF
TRBV10-3 CAPPGHLNTEAFF
TRBV6-1 CASSEGSGAYEQYF
TRBV20-1 CSATPGTGGNQPQHF
TRBV4-1 CASSQEPGGTGSSYNEQFF
TRBV20-1 CSAYRTSGTYEQYF
TRBV11-1 CASSTGGGQPYGYTF
TRBV4-1 CASSQEPGVSYNEQFF
TRBV6-5 CASSYYRRGPTYNEQFF
TRBV20-1 CSALLGREGTDTQYF
TRBV15 CATGSSPSTDTQYF
TRBV6-6 CASGTTGRRTEAFF